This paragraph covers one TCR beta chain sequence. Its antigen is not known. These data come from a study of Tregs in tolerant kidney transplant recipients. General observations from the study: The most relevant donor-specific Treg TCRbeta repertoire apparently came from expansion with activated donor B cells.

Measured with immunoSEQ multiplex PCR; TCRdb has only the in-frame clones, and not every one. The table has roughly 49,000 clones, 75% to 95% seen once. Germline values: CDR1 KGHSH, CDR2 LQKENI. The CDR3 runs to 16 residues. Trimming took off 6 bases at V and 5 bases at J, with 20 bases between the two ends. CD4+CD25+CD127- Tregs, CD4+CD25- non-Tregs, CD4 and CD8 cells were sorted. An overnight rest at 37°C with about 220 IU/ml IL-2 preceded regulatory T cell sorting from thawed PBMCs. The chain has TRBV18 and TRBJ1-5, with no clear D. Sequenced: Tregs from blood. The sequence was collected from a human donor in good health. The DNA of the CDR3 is TGTGCCAGCTCGCCTGACCGCCCTTCTAATGATCAGCCCCAGCATTTT. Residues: CASSPDRPSNDQPQHF.